This T cell receptor beta chain was captured in a study of T cell responses to AZD1222 COVID-19 vaccine. Background on the study: Second-dose groups at about 4 or about 12 weeks were pooled. Points from the study as a whole: With two AZD1222 doses given, Spike-specific TCR breadth and depth both rose. With dominance at 160-218 and 743-854, vaccine-associated CD4 TCRs spanned spike.

Data came from immunoSEQ multiplex PCR; TCRdb stores just in-frame clones and leaves some out. The table includes over 100,000 clones, about nine tenths detected once. As for this clone: Its antigen is as yet unknown.

Germline V gene sequence: CDR1 LGHNA, CDR2 YNFKEQ. CDR3 length equals 17 residues. J lost 6 bases, V lost 0 bases, and 12 bases had no gene match. The receptor comes from an adult in good health. The V and J genes are TRBV4-2 and TRBJ2-3; TRBD2 matches at 7 bases. Sequencing used peripheral blood, obtained on day 0 of AZD1222 vaccination. Here the CDR3 DNA reads TGTGCCAGCAGCCAAGATCCTAGCGGAAGGGCAGGGGATACGCAGTATTTT. Translated: CASSQDPSGRAGDTQYF.